This TCR beta chain came from a study of cytomegalovirus exposure and HLA in healthy donors. PCR involved 60 Vbeta and 13 Jbeta primers. Libraries were prepared by immunoSEQ multiplex PCR; TCRdb keeps only in-frame clonotypes and omits some of them. The sample carries around 190,000 clones, under 85% recorded once. Germline lookup yields CDR1 SGHDT and CDR2 YYEEEE. V lost 4 bases and J lost 0; bases outside the gene matches: 8. The CDR3 sequence is 16 residues long. This chain links TRBV5-6 with TRBJ2-7; TRBD2 matches at 9 bases. Input material: PBMCs. This sequence was found in a woman aged 18 to 35 in good health and CMV-seronegative. DNA for the CDR3: TGTGCCAGCAGCAGTAGCGGGAGCTCCCTCTCCTACGAGCAGTACTTC. Translated, it gives CASSSSGSSLSYEQYF.